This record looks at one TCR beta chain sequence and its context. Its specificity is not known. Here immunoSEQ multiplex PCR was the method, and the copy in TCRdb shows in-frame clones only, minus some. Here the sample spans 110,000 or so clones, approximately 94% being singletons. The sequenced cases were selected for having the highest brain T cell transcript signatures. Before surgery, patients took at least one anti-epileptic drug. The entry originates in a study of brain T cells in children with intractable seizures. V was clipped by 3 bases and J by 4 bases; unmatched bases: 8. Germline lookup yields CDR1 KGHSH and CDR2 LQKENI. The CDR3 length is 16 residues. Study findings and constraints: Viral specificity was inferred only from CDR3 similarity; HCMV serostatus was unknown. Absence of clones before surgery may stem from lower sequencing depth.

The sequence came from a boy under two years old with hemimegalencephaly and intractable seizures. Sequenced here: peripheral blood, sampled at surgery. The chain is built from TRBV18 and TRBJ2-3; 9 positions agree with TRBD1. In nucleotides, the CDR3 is TGTGCCAGCTCACCCCTATGGGGACAGGGTTCAGATACGCAGTATTTT. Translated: CASSPLWGQGSDTQYF.